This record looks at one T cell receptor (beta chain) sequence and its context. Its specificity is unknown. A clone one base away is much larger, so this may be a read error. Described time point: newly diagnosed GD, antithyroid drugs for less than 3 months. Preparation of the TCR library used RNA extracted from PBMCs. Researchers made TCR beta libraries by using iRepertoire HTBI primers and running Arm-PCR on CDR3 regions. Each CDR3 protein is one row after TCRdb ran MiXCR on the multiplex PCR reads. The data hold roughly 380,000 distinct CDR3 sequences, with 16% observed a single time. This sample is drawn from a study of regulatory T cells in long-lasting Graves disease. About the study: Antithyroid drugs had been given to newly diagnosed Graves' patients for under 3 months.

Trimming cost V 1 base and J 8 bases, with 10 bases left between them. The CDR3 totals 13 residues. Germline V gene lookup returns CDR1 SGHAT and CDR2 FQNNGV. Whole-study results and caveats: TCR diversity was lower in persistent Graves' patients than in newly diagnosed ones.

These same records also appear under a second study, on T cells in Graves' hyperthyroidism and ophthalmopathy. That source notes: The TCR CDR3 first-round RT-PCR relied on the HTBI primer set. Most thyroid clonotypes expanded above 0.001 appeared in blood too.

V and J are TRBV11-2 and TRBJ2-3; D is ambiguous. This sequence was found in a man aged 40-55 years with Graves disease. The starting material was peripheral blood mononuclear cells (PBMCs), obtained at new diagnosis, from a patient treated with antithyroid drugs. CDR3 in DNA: TGTGCCAGCAGCTTAGGGACCTTTGCTACGCAGTATTTT. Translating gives CASSLGTFATQYF.